Following are 31 T cell receptor beta chains from one sample sequenced in a study of graft-versus-host responses after intestinal transplantation. Assay used: immunoSEQ multiplex PCR; TCRdb lists only in-frame clones, some missing. This sample carries about 29,000 clones, about 80% of them seen once, and the ten largest clones take just over 3%. Graft specimens yielded both intraepithelial and lamina propria lymphocytes. Here the sequenced sample was ileum tissue, taken 98 days after intestinal transplantation. The receptors stem from a human patient who received an intestinal transplant, so some T cells may come from the graft donor.

The rearrangement uses TRBV6-5 and TRBJ2-1, with D perhaps TRBD2 (5 bases). Germline-derived CDR1 and CDR2 are MNHEY and SVGAGI. There are 15 residues in the CDR3. Trimming stripped 0 bases from V and 0 bases from J, with 6 bases between. The CDR3 reads CASSYSGSSYNEQFF. As DNA, the CDR3 is TGTGCCAGCAGTTACTCGGGGAGCTCCTACAATGAGCAGTTCTTC.

This chain links TRBV6-5 with TRBJ1-2, with 7 nucleotides matching TRBD1. The junction had 13 bases not matched to a gene; V was cut back by 6 bases and J by 6 bases. Germline CDR1 MNHEY, CDR2 SVGAGI. CDR3 length: 15 residues. The CDR3 DNA reads as TGTGCCAGCAGCCTCACAGGACAGGTTAGGAATGGCTACACCTTC. The encoded protein is CASSLTGQVRNGYTF.

The chain is built from TRBV5-1 and TRBJ2-7, with unresolved D. V lost 5 bases and J 5 bases, leaving 17 bases between the germline ends. CDR3 size: 14 residues. Germline V gives CDR1 SGHRS, CDR2 YFSETQ. CDR3 nucleotide sequence: TGCGCCAGCAGATCCCCCATCCTCGAAAACGAGCAGTACTTC. Translated, it gives CASRSPILENEQYF.

There are a few counts of this clone. This chain joins TRBV10-2 and TRBJ1-1; D gene uncertain. Germline V lookup: CDR1 WSHSY, CDR2 SAAADI. The CDR3 runs to 12 residues. V lost 5 bases and J lost 1, with 5 bases in between. CDR3 bases: TGCGCCAGCAGTCAATCGAACACTGAAGCTTTCTTT. Its protein is CASSQSNTEAFF.

The DNA of the CDR3 is TGTGCCAGCAGCCAGGGAGGTTCGGGGGGCGGATATGGCTACACCTTC. Translating gives CASSQGGSGGGYGYTF. This chain joins TRBV7-9 and TRBJ1-2, with D possibly being TRBD1 (6 bases). The CDR3 contains 16 residues. The germline V and J ends were trimmed by 5 bases and 5 bases, with 21 bases remaining between them. The germline V gene has CDR1 SEHNR and CDR2 FQNEAQ (reference sequence).

V and J are TRBV7-2 and TRBJ1-2; 8 bases agree with TRBD1. CDR3 length: 16 amino acids. Germline V lookup: CDR1 SGHTA, CDR2 FQGNSA. With V trimmed by 5 bases and J by 6 bases, 14 bases remained unmatched. Written as DNA, the CDR3 is TGTGCCAGCAGCCCCCACTCCCAAGGGACAGGCGATGGCTACACCTTC. Translated, it gives CASSPHSQGTGDGYTF.

The gene calls are TRBV28 and TRBJ2-5, with D possibly TRBD2 on 7 matching bases. V was shortened by 3 bases and J by 4 bases, with 9 bases between the two germline ends. Germline V gene lookup returns CDR1 MDHEN and CDR2 SYDVKM. The CDR3 is made up of 13 amino acids. This CDR3 reads CASSFGGRETQYF. For the CDR3, the DNA is TGTGCCAGCAGTTTCGGGGGGCGAGAGACCCAGTACTTC.

The chain couples TRBV5-6 to TRBJ2-7; D is possibly TRBD1 (5 bases). This CDR3 has 13 amino acids. Germline V gene lookup returns CDR1 SGHDT and CDR2 YYEEEE. V was clipped by 3 bases and J by 5 bases, with 12 bases between them. CDR3 sequence reads: CASSSVGLDEQYF. In DNA form, the CDR3 reads TGTGCCAGCAGCTCGGTGGGGCTGGACGAGCAGTACTTC.

This clone was counted between two and nine times. The chain links TRBV19 to TRBJ1-6; D unclear. In germline, CDR1 is LNHDA, CDR2 SQIVND (reference sequence). The CDR3 is 12 amino acids. V lost 5 bases and J 7 bases, leaving 6 bases between the germline ends. CDR3 region: CASSHPNSPLHF. CDR3 DNA sequence: TGTGCCAGTAGTCACCCCAATTCACCCCTCCACTTT.

The CDR3 region has the DNA TGTGCCAGCAGCGGGGGACAAGATAACTATGGCTACACCTTC. Its translation: CASSGGQDNYGYTF. The chain uses TRBV9 and TRBJ1-2, with a possible D match to TRBD1 (6 bases). CDR1 and CDR2 from the germline V gene are SGDLS and YYNGEE. Trimming took off 3 bases at V and 1 base at J, with 10 bases between the two ends. The CDR3 runs to 14 residues.

The V and J genes are TRBV2 and TRBJ1-4; D may be TRBD1 (5 bases). The V end was cut by 7 bases, the J end by 12 bases, with 21 bases between. This CDR3 is built from 14 residues. Per germline, CDR1 SNHLY and CDR2 FYNNEI. The CDR3 loop reads CASTSRGTRGELFF. The DNA for the CDR3 is TGTGCCAGCACCTCCAGAGGGACCCGAGGGGAACTGTTTTTT.

V gene TRBV7-7 combines with J gene TRBJ2-5; D call uncertain. V was clipped by 4 bases and J by 0 bases, with 12 bases between them. This CDR3 comprises 15 residues. CDR1 is SSHAT, CDR2 FNYEAQ, per germline (reference sequence). CDR3 loop: CASSSRWGNQETQYF. DNA for the CDR3: TGTGCCAGCAGCTCCCGGTGGGGTAACCAAGAGACCCAGTACTTC. The variable domain in full, with the rest retrieved from reference TRBV7-7 and TRBJ2-5, is GAGVSQSPRYKVTKRGQDVTLRCDPISSHATLYWYQQALGQGPEFLTYFNYEAQPDKSGLPSDRFSAERPEGSISTLTIQRTEQRDSAMYRCASSSRWGNQETQYFGPGTRLLVL.

The gene calls are TRBV29-1 and TRBJ1-1; D unresolved. Germline CDR1 SQVTM, CDR2 ANQGSEA. Trimming stripped 3 bases from V and 5 bases from J, with 10 bases between. This CDR3 is built from 12 residues. The CDR3 nucleotides are TGCAGCGTTGATGTAGGGAGAACTGAAGCTTTCTTT. Its translation: CSVDVGRTEAFF.

The rearrangement joins TRBV5-4 to TRBJ2-5; D gene unclear. Trimming removed 0 bases from V and 3 bases from J, with 12 bases in between. Germline V gene lookup returns CDR1 SGHNT and CDR2 YYREEE (reference sequence). The CDR3 consists of 15 residues. CDR3 sequence: CASSLVPGDKETQYF. The DNA of the CDR3 is TGTGCCAGCAGCTTGGTCCCAGGTGATAAAGAGACCCAGTACTTC. The full variable domain, rest sourced from reference TRBV5-4 and TRBJ2-5, is ETGVTQSPTHLIKTRGQQVTLRCSSQSGHNTVSWYQQALGQGPQFIFQYYREEENGRGNFPPRFSGLQFPNYSSELNVNALELDDSALYLCASSLVPGDKETQYFGPGTRLLVL.

The chain couples TRBV27 to TRBJ1-5; 8 bases map to TRBD1. CDR1 MNHEY and CDR2 SMNVEV come from the germline V gene (reference sequence). The V gene end was trimmed by 4 bases and the J gene end by 2 bases; junction bases not matched to a gene: 1. The CDR3 contains 14 residues. CDR3 amino acids: CASSYRGGNQPQHF. As DNA, the CDR3 is TGTGCCAGCAGTTACAGGGGGGGCAATCAGCCCCAGCATTTT.

The chain is built from TRBV10-3 and TRBJ2-5, with D tentatively TRBD2 (5 bases). CDR1 and CDR2 from the germline V gene are ENHRY and SYGVKD. With 4 bases removed from V and 2 bases from J, the gap between germline ends came to 20 bases. The CDR3 runs to 17 residues. CDR3 DNA sequence: TGTGCCATCAGTGGGGAGACAAGAGACCAGCCACAAGAGACCCAGTACTTC. Translation gives CAISGETRDQPQETQYF.

The chain is built from TRBV7-9 and TRBJ2-1; D is ambiguous. The germline V and J ends were trimmed by 3 bases and 5 bases, with 17 bases remaining between them. Germline loops: CDR1 SEHNR, CDR2 FQNEAQ (reference sequence). The CDR3 runs to 16 residues. CDR3 region: CASSFYGQTNNNEQFF. Here the CDR3 DNA reads TGTGCCAGCAGCTTTTACGGCCAGACGAACAACAATGAGCAGTTCTTC.

This clone has more than one count but fewer than ten. V gene TRBV4-1 combines with J gene TRBJ1-2; 7 bases are a match to TRBD1. The CDR3 has 15 amino acids. Per the germline V gene, CDR1 is MGHRA and CDR2 is YSYEKL. The V gene end was trimmed by 2 bases and the J gene end by 4 bases; junction bases not matched to a gene: 7. Written as DNA, the CDR3 is TGCGCCAGCAGCCAACCAACAGGGGCAGCCTATGGCTACACCTTC. As protein: CASSQPTGAAYGYTF.

The V gene is TRBV6-5, the J gene TRBJ1-2; D is perhaps TRBD1 (5 bases). The ends were cut back, 1 base at V and 8 bases at J, with 8 bases in the middle. Looked up from germline, CDR1 is MNHEY and CDR2 is SVGAGI. The CDR3 length is 12 residues. CDR3 residues: CASSYYGDGYTF. In nucleotides, the CDR3 is TGTGCCAGCAGTTACTATGGGGACGGCTACACCTTC.

V and J are TRBV4-1 and TRBJ2-3, with TRBD2 matching 10 bases. The V gene's germline CDR1 is MGHRA and CDR2 YSYEKL. The CDR3 is made up of 17 amino acids. V trimming: 0 bases; J trimming: 6 bases; junction bases outside the gene matches: 9. This CDR3 is CASSQDHTAGGLDTQYF. CDR3 sequence (DNA): TGCGCCAGCAGCCAAGATCATACAGCGGGGGGGTTGGATACGCAGTATTTT.

The chain uses TRBV28 and TRBJ2-2; D gene ambiguous. V was clipped by 6 bases and J by 0 bases, with 14 bases between them. The CDR3 loop spans 16 amino acids. Germline CDR1 reads MDHEN; CDR2 reads SYDVKM. DNA of the CDR3: TGTGCCAGCAGGGGGATCAGCGTACCGAACACCGGGGAGCTGTTTTTT. Encoded protein: CASRGISVPNTGELFF. The whole variable domain, remainder taken from reference TRBV28 and TRBJ2-2, is DVKVTQSSRYLVKRTGEKVFLECVQDMDHENMFWYRQDPGLGLRLIYFSYDVKMKEKGDIPEGYSVSREKKERFSLILESASTNQTSMYLCASRGISVPNTGELFFGEGSRLTVL.

The CDR3 DNA reads as TGTGCCAGCAGCTTAGCTCGGCGAGCGGGGGTCTACAATGAGCAGTTCTTC. Protein product: CASSLARRAGVYNEQFF. This chain joins TRBV7-9 and TRBJ2-1, with 8 bases matching TRBD2. Per the germline V gene, CDR1 is SEHNR and CDR2 is FQNEAQ (reference sequence). The CDR3 spans 17 residues. V lost 0 bases and J lost 3; bases outside the gene matches: 7.

This clone was seen a few times. The chain links TRBV30 to TRBJ1-6; D gene unclear. Trimming removed 5 bases at V and 10 bases at J, with 9 bases between. Germline V lookup: CDR1 GTSNPN, CDR2 SVGIG (reference sequence). CDR3 length: 11 amino acids. CDR3 sequence reads: CAWEDGSPLHF. CDR3 DNA: TGTGCCTGGGAGGATGGCTCACCCCTCCACTTT.

The rearrangement links TRBV14 to TRBJ1-3; D uncertain. This CDR3 is built from 15 residues. Germline lookup yields CDR1 SGHDN and CDR2 FVKESK. The germline V and J ends were trimmed by 1 base and 0 bases, with 7 bases remaining between them. The CDR3 sequence: CASSQVVLSGNTIYF. CDR3 nucleotide sequence: TGTGCCAGCAGCCAAGTGGTCCTCTCTGGAAACACCATATATTTT.

This clone was seen more than once but under ten times. This chain joins TRBV19 and TRBJ2-7; 7 bases agree with TRBD1. Looked up from germline, CDR1 is LNHDA and CDR2 is SQIVND (reference sequence). The CDR3 totals 15 residues. Trimming removed 5 bases from V and 0 bases from J; junction bases left unmatched: 7. CDR3 in DNA: TGTGCCAGTAGTCCGTCACAGGGGAGCTCCTACGAGCAGTACTTC. Residues: CASSPSQGSSYEQYF.

The chain combines TRBV11-2 with TRBJ2-1, with 7 bases that match TRBD2. The CDR3 runs to 15 residues. Germline V gives CDR1 SGHAT, CDR2 FQNNGV. V trimming: 5 bases; J trimming: 9 bases; junction bases outside the gene matches: 13. This CDR3 is CASSMIEGAGVEQFF. In DNA form, the CDR3 reads TGTGCCAGCAGCATGATAGAAGGTGCGGGGGTTGAGCAGTTCTTC.

This chain joins TRBV15 and TRBJ1-5; D is uncertain. Trimming removed 1 base at V and 2 bases at J, with 15 bases between. The length of the CDR3 is 17 residues. Germline assignment: CDR1 LNHNV and CDR2 YYDKDF (reference sequence). The CDR3 DNA is TGTGCCACCAGCAGAGGGGGAGGACCCGCCCGCAATCAGCCCCAGCATTTT. Its translation is CATSRGGGPARNQPQHF.

The V call is TRBV28, the J call TRBJ2-7, with D perhaps TRBD1 (6 bases). CDR3 size: 15 residues. Germline-derived CDR1 and CDR2 are MDHEN and SYDVKM. Trimming took off 4 bases at V and 5 bases at J, with 18 bases between the two ends. The CDR3 region is CASSSPPETGNEQYF. CDR3 nucleotide sequence: TGTGCCAGCAGTTCCCCGCCCGAGACAGGTAACGAGCAGTACTTC.

The chain links TRBV21-1 to TRBJ1-1. TRBV21-1 is listed as a pseudogene. The CDR3 contains 14 residues. The CDR3 DNA reads as TGTGCCAGCAGCAATTTTGAGAAGAACACTGAAGCTTTCTTT. This codes for CASSNFEKNTEAFF.

The chain couples TRBV15 to TRBJ1-6; D is unresolved. The germline gives CDR1 LNHNV, CDR2 YYDKDF (reference sequence). The CDR3 has 14 residues. The V and J ends lost 5 bases and 2 bases respectively, with 7 bases between them. The CDR3 DNA sequence: TGTGCCACCAGCGATCGGACCTATAATTCACCCCTCCACTTT. This translates into CATSDRTYNSPLHF.

J is TRBJ1-2 and V is TRBV6-1; D remains ambiguous. The germline gives CDR1 MNHNS, CDR2 SASEGT. The V and J ends lost 6 bases and 3 bases respectively, with 17 bases between them. The CDR3 totals 15 residues. The CDR3 reads CASSSPAGFDYGYTF. The DNA for the CDR3 is TGTGCCAGCAGCTCTCCGGCGGGATTTGACTATGGCTACACCTTC.